One sample yielded the 8 T cell receptor beta chains listed below, sequenced in a study of HIV-infected patients and healthy controls. No cell fractionation was done, so the repertoire covers all unsorted peripheral blood T cells. About 500 ng RNA was reverse transcribed with alpha and beta constant-region primers. Using multiplexing indices, alpha and beta chain libraries were generated apart by chain-specific third strand synthesis. MiXCR, applied by TCRdb to the 5' RACE reads, yields one record per CDR3 protein. The sample gives approximately 9,600 distinct CDR3 sequences, about 5.2% of which show up once; roughly 14% is in the top ten. The sequencing used blood, collected before antiretroviral therapy. The receptors were sampled from an adult with HIV infection.

This clonotype was counted at least ten times. V usage is TRBV27 and J usage is TRBJ2-3; 10 positions match TRBD2. Germline loops: CDR1 MNHEY, CDR2 SMNVEV (reference sequence). This CDR3 comprises 18 residues. J was trimmed by 1 base and V by 6 bases; bases with no gene match: 13. CDR3 in DNA: TGTGCCAGCAGCCCCCCTGGGAGCGGGAGGGCGGGCACAGATACGCAGTATTTT. Its translation is CASSPPGSGRAGTDTQYF.

This clonotype is medium-sized in the sample. The CDR3 here is CASSPLKGLYNEQFF. The CDR3 DNA is TGTGCCAGCAGCCCTCTAAAGGGACTTTACAATGAGCAGTTCTTC. V and J are TRBV3-1 and TRBJ2-1, with D perhaps matching TRBD2 (6 bases). The CDR3 is 15 amino acids. Trimming stripped 4 bases from V and 4 bases from J, with 14 bases between. The germline gives CDR1 LGHDT, CDR2 YNNKEL (reference sequence).

This clonotype has a count of ten or more. This chain joins TRBV6-5 and TRBJ2-6, with 9 bases that match TRBD1. The CDR3 runs 18 residues. Trimming cost V 6 bases and J 1 base; bases outside gene matches: 10. The germline V gene encodes CDR1 MNHEY and CDR2 SVGAGI. CDR3 protein: CASSRWGQGGSGANVLTF. The CDR3 DNA sequence: TGTGCCAGCAGCCGCTGGGGACAGGGAGGGTCTGGGGCCAACGTCCTGACTTTC.

This clonotype was detected ten times or more. V and J are TRBV12-3 or TRBV12-4 and TRBJ2-2, with D maybe TRBD2 (6 bases). The CDR3 extends over 16 amino acids. With 6 bases removed from V and 6 bases from J, the gap between germline ends came to 20 bases. The CDR3 region has the DNA TGTGCCAGCAGCCGCCGGGGGAGTTGGAAACCCGGGGAGCTGTTTTTT. This encodes CASSRRGSWKPGELFF.

By share, this clonotype ranks as large. The rearrangement links TRBV6-5 to TRBJ2-3, with 10 bases that match TRBD2. The V gene's germline CDR1 is MNHEY and CDR2 SVGAGI. V lost 6 bases, J lost 1 base, and 4 bases stayed unmatched. The CDR3 totals 15 residues. CDR3 in amino acids: CASRSGLAGTDTQYF. CDR3 sequence (DNA): TGTGCCAGCAGATCTGGACTAGCGGGCACAGATACGCAGTATTTT.

This clonotype has more than one count but fewer than ten. The CDR3 DNA reads as TGTGCCACCAGTGACACCGGACAGGGAGGTCAGCCCCAGCATTTT. Encoded protein: CATSDTGQGGQPQHF. The chain joins TRBV24-1 to TRBJ1-5, with 8 bases identical to TRBD1. The CDR3 runs to 15 residues. J was trimmed by 6 bases and V by 4 bases; bases with no gene match: 7. CDR1 is KGHDR and CDR2 is SFDVKD in the germline V gene.

At least ten counts were recorded for this clonotype. This chain joins TRBV7-2 and TRBJ1-2; 7 positions match TRBD1. Germline CDR1 SGHTA, CDR2 FQGNSA. This CDR3 has 16 amino acids. Losses at the gene ends were 4 bases for V and 0 bases for J; bases not matched to a gene: 8. The CDR3 coding sequence is TGTGCCAGCAGCTACCGACAGGGTGCCCCTAACTATGGCTACACCTTC. Amino acid sequence: CASSYRQGAPNYGYTF.

At least ten counts were recorded for this clonotype. The chain is built from TRBV7-8 and TRBJ2-3, with D possibly TRBD1 on 5 matching bases. Per the germline V gene, CDR1 is SGHVS and CDR2 is FQNEAQ. The CDR3 contains 12 residues. V was trimmed by 7 bases and J by 2 bases, leaving 7 bases between them. The CDR3 DNA reads as TGTGCCAGCAAGGGGCACACAGATACGCAGTATTTT. Its protein product is CASKGHTDTQYF.